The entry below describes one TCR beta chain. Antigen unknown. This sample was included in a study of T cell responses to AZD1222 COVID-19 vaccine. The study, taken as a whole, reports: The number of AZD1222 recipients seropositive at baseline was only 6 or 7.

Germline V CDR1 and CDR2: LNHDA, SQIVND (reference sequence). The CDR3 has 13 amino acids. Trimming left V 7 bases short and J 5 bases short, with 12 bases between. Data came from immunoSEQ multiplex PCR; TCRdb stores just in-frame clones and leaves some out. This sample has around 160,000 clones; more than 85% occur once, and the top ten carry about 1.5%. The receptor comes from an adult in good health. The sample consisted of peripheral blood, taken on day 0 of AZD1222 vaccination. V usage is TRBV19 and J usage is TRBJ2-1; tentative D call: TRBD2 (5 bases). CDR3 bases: TGTGCCAGTAAGGACTGGGGAAACAATGAGCAGTTCTTC. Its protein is CASKDWGNNEQFF.